The rows below give T cell receptor beta chains drawn from one sample of a study of cytomegalovirus exposure and HLA in healthy donors. Sequenced by immunoSEQ multiplex PCR; TCRdb stores in-frame clones only, minus some. The sample has 200,000 to 250,000 clones; roughly 84% are singletons. The sequencing input was PBMCs. The source of these receptors is a man aged 50 or older in good health and CMV-seronegative. CDR3s include the opening cysteine and the closing phenylalanine or tryptophan. A D gene is named only where the DNA matches it firmly. Clone size is given for some rows only: seen once, a few or many times, or a class if the clone is expanded.

CDR3 protein: CASSTPQGGSYEQYF
CDR3 DNA: TGTGCCAGTAGTACACCACAGGGAGGGAGCTACGAGCAGTACTTC
clone size: NA
V gene: TRBV19
D gene: NA
CDR3 length: 15
J gene: TRBJ2-7

CDR3 protein: CASSTSGSSYNEQFF
CDR3 DNA: TGTGCCAGCAGCACGAGCGGGAGCTCCTACAATGAGCAGTTCTTC
clone size: NA
V gene: TRBV7-9
D gene: TRBD2
CDR3 length: 15
J gene: TRBJ2-1

CDR3 protein: CASSLGSSYEQYF
CDR3 DNA: TGCGCCAGCAGCTTGGGGAGCTCCTACGAGCAGTACTTC
clone size: NA
V gene: TRBV5-1
D gene: NA
CDR3 length: 13
J gene: TRBJ2-7

CDR3 protein: CASRGEVTEAFF
CDR3 DNA: TGTGCCAGCCGGGGGGAGGTCACTGAAGCTTTCTTT
clone size: NA
V gene: TRBV19
D gene: NA
CDR3 length: 12
J gene: TRBJ1-1

CDR3 protein: CASSSGRDYNEQFF
CDR3 DNA: TGTGCCAGTAGTAGCGGGCGGGACTACAATGAGCAGTTCTTC
clone size: NA
V gene: TRBV19
D gene: NA
CDR3 length: 14
J gene: TRBJ2-1

CDR3 protein: CASSPGWQGVEKLFF
CDR3 DNA: TGTGCCAGCAGCCCCGGGTGGCAGGGGGTCGAAAAACTGTTTTTT
clone size: NA
V gene: TRBV9
D gene: TRBD1
CDR3 length: 15
J gene: TRBJ1-4

CDR3 protein: CASSSDPGLGLDEQFF
CDR3 DNA: TGTGCCAGCAGCTCTGACCCGGGACTAGGACTCGATGAGCAGTTCTTC
clone size: NA
V gene: TRBV11-3
D gene: TRBD2
CDR3 length: 16
J gene: TRBJ2-1

CDR3 protein: CASMSGRSWETQYF
CDR3 DNA: TGTGCCAGCATGAGCGGGAGGTCTTGGGAGACCCAGTACTTC
clone size: few
V gene: TRBV2
D gene: TRBD2
CDR3 length: 14
J gene: TRBJ2-5

CDR3 protein: CAWSGEGIFGQPQHF
CDR3 DNA: TGTGCCTGGAGCGGGGAGGGGATCTTCGGTCAGCCCCAGCATTTT
clone size: NA
V gene: TRBV30
D gene: NA
CDR3 length: 15
J gene: TRBJ1-5

CDR3 protein: CSVASEAGQPQHF
CDR3 DNA: TGCAGCGTTGCATCCGAGGCGGGGCAGCCCCAGCATTTT
clone size: NA
V gene: TRBV29-1
D gene: NA
CDR3 length: 13
J gene: TRBJ1-5

CDR3 protein: CASSPRGTSTDTQYF
CDR3 DNA: TGTGCCAGCAGTCCGCGGGGGACTAGCACAGATACGCAGTATTTT
clone size: NA
V gene: TRBV28
D gene: TRBD2
CDR3 length: 15
J gene: TRBJ2-3

CDR3 protein: CASSAQPGLPRGEQFF
CDR3 DNA: TGTGCCAGCAGTGCCCAACCGGGACTCCCCCGGGGTGAGCAGTTCTTC
clone size: NA
V gene: TRBV6-4
D gene: NA
CDR3 length: 16
J gene: TRBJ2-1

CDR3 protein: CASSFGLSYEQYF
CDR3 DNA: TGTGCCAGCAGTTTCGGACTCTCCTACGAGCAGTACTTC
clone size: NA
V gene: TRBV28
D gene: NA
CDR3 length: 13
J gene: TRBJ2-7

CDR3 protein: CASSQTGSAQETQYF
CDR3 DNA: TGTGCCAGCAGTCAGACAGGTTCCGCTCAAGAGACCCAGTACTTC
clone size: NA
V gene: TRBV6-5
D gene: NA
CDR3 length: 15
J gene: TRBJ2-5

CDR3 protein: CASRGEGLTGELFF
CDR3 DNA: TGTGCCAGCAGGGGGGAGGGGCTAACCGGGGAGCTGTTTTTT
clone size: NA
V gene: TRBV27
D gene: TRBD2
CDR3 length: 14
J gene: TRBJ2-2

CDR3 protein: CASSLAVREGSGDTQYF
CDR3 DNA: TGCGCCAGCAGCTTGGCGGTGCGGGAGGGGTCGGGAGATACGCAGTATTTT
clone size: NA
V gene: TRBV5-1
D gene: TRBD2
CDR3 length: 17
J gene: TRBJ2-3

CDR3 protein: CASSPIGEPKNIQYF
CDR3 DNA: TGTGCCAGCTCACCAATAGGGGAACCCAAAAACATTCAGTACTTC
clone size: NA
V gene: TRBV18
D gene: NA
CDR3 length: 15
J gene: TRBJ2-4

CDR3 protein: CASSLAGRNQPQHF
CDR3 DNA: TGTGCCAGTAGTCTGGCTGGGCGCAATCAGCCCCAGCATTTT
clone size: NA
V gene: TRBV19
D gene: NA
CDR3 length: 14
J gene: TRBJ1-5

CDR3 protein: CASSPGQGIQETQYF
CDR3 DNA: TGTGCCAGCTCACCAGGACAGGGTATTCAAGAGACCCAGTACTTC
clone size: once
V gene: TRBV18
D gene: TRBD1
CDR3 length: 15
J gene: TRBJ2-5

CDR3 protein: CASSLEMGGSYEQYF
CDR3 DNA: TGCGCCAGCAGCTTGGAGATGGGTGGGAGCTACGAGCAGTACTTC
clone size: NA
V gene: TRBV5-1
D gene: NA
CDR3 length: 15
J gene: TRBJ2-7

CDR3 protein: CASSLTIGGQPQHF
CDR3 DNA: TGTGCCAGCAGCCTTACCATCGGGGGTCAGCCCCAGCATTTT
clone size: once
V gene: TRBV11-3
D gene: NA
CDR3 length: 14
J gene: TRBJ1-5

CDR3 protein: CSVGSDTYEQYF
CDR3 DNA: TGCAGCGTTGGATCCGACACGTACGAGCAGTACTTC
clone size: NA
V gene: TRBV29-1
D gene: NA
CDR3 length: 12
J gene: TRBJ2-7

CDR3 protein: CASSAGRGYQETQYF
CDR3 DNA: TGTGCCAGCAGCGCGGGCAGGGGGTACCAAGAGACCCAGTACTTC
clone size: NA
V gene: TRBV9
D gene: TRBD1
CDR3 length: 15
J gene: TRBJ2-5

CDR3 protein: CASSSRLALFQETQYF
CDR3 DNA: TGTGCCAGCAGTTCCCGACTAGCCCTATTCCAAGAGACCCAGTACTTC
clone size: NA
V gene: TRBV27
D gene: TRBD2
CDR3 length: 16
J gene: TRBJ2-5